Included here is one T cell receptor (beta chain) sequence, with context. This clone has a single count. Its antigen is currently not known. Base qualities are missing; no much larger clone stands one base away. The collaborating institutions used their own protocols to collect whole blood in K2EDTA tubes. Collaborator samples were shipped for TCRbeta analysis as frozen whole blood, isolated PBMCs, or DNA extracted from either sample type. This sample was included in a study of blood T cell repertoires in COVID-19 (dated by TCRdb to about 2020). Concerning the study at large: Samples from collaborators originated in the United States, Italy and Spain and spanned both the acute and convalescent phases of COVID-19. The samples were drawn from the first 160 participants of the ongoing ImmuneRACE study and from 1,254 subjects provided by 6 global collaborators. The material from the prospective study consisted of cDNA or gDNA derived from T cells, B-cell-depleted T cells, or PBMCs. The dataset comprised deeply sampled blood TCRbeta repertoires from subjects exposed to, actively infected with, or recovered from COVID-19. A de-identified subject ID, COVID-19 status, age in years and sex were almost always included in the sample metadata. The repertoires were made available in a free public database intended to serve as a resource for research on the immune response to SARS-CoV-2. Where available, HLA class I and class II types were obtained from metadata supplied by the sample provider rather than from assay-based typing.

The immunoSEQ Assay, a bias-controlled multiplex PCR, was used to amplify TCRbeta CDR3 regions from genomic DNA. Per the authors' processing: Nucleated cell counts per sample were estimated from amplification of reference gene primers within the assay. Sequence reads were collapsed and filtered to measure the absolute abundance of every unique TCRbeta CDR3 rearrangement. For each sample, productive Simpson clonality was calculated as the square root of Simpson's diversity index over productive rearrangements. Entries here come from immuneACCESS through TCRdb and include only in-frame sequences with V and J called. Some clones fail to appear in such tables; in the studies checked, an unresolved V gene covers under half of the shortfall, and the cause of the remainder is unknown. The DNA was the basis for D and trimming; V, J and clone size are from that table. In all, the sample holds 150,000 to 200,000 clones, and around 90% of those were seen once. 5% to 6.5% of the sample is held by the ten biggest clonotypes.

What the work shows at the level of the full study, not this receptor alone: The quantity of clinical and demographic metadata differed by source and by participant and was supplied without curation.

V was cut back by 3 bases and J by 7 bases, leaving a gap of 10 bases between them. CDR1 and CDR2 are drawn from the germline V gene: SGHTA, FQGNSA. From its cysteine to its phenylalanine, the CDR3 spans 14 amino acids. Here the CDR3 DNA is all that survives: 42 bases in frame from base 1. Sequenced input: peripheral blood. The chain links TRBV7-2 with TRBJ1-6; TRBD1 might be the D gene, on 5 matching bases. The sequence derives from a man aged 35 to 55 with active or convalescent COVID-19. The DNA sequence follows: TGTGCCAGCAGCTTTCAGGGCGGCAATTCACCCCTCCACTTT. This gives the protein CASSFQGGNSPLHF.